These 19 T cell receptor beta chains came from one sample sequenced in a study of Ad26.COV2.S vaccination and SARS-CoV-2 variants. The treatment was: some 19 received Ad26.COV2.S at low or high dose, single or two shots; about 5 received placebo; per-sample allocation not given. The samples date from day 63 after the first vaccine or placebo injection. Sequenced by immunoSEQ multiplex PCR; TCRdb stores in-frame clones only, minus some. The sample consists of about 350,000 clones, roughly nine tenths of them appearing once. The source was peripheral blood, collected in a trial of Ad26.COV2.S vaccine versus placebo. The source of these receptors is a person aged 18-65 years who received the Ad26.COV2.S COVID-19 vaccine or a placebo.

This chain uses TRBV9 with TRBJ1-2; tentatively, D is TRBD1 (5 bases). Trimming cost V 0 bases and J 8 bases, with 17 bases left between them. This CDR3 is built from 15 residues. CDR1 SGDLS and CDR2 YYNGEE come from the germline V gene. CDR3 bases: TGTGCCAGCAGCGTAGTTCCGTCGGAGGGGTACGGCTACACCTTC. Its translation: CASSVVPSEGYGYTF.

J is TRBJ2-7 and V is TRBV27; D is ambiguous. The germline CDR1 and CDR2 sequences are MNHEY and SMNVEV (reference sequence). V shed 8 bases and J shed 1 base, with 18 bases lying between them. This CDR3 has 15 residues. CDR3: CASGPPGRFSYEQYF. Written as DNA, the CDR3 is TGTGCCAGCGGACCCCCCGGCAGGTTTTCCTACGAGCAGTACTTC.

This CDR3 reads CATSRDLGVNSPLHF. CDR3 coding DNA: TGTGCCACCAGCAGAGATTTGGGGGTCAATTCACCCCTCCACTTT. The gene calls are TRBV15 and TRBJ1-6; tentatively, D is TRBD1 (5 bases). Germline V gene data show CDR1 as LNHNV and CDR2 as YYDKDF (reference sequence). The CDR3 sequence is 15 residues long. V lost 0 bases and J lost 7, with 10 bases in between.

Written as DNA, the CDR3 is TGTGCCAGCAGCCCATCCGGCGGGACAGGGGTTCCTGAAGCTTTCTTT. It translates to CASSPSGGTGVPEAFF. V usage is TRBV3-1 (or the pseudogene TRBV3-2) and J usage is TRBJ1-1, with TRBD1 identical over 10 bases. CDR1 and CDR2 from the germline V gene are LGHDT and YNNKEL (reference sequence). Trimming took 4 bases from V and 6 from J; bases not matched to a gene: 11. CDR3 length: 16 residues.

The V gene is TRBV18, the J gene TRBJ1-3; D might be TRBD1 (5 bases). Looked up from germline, CDR1 is KGHSH and CDR2 is LQKENI. This CDR3 contains 18 residues. Deletions cut 1 base from V and 0 bases from J, with 16 bases between. The CDR3 region is CASSPRSRQSDSGNTIYF. The DNA for the CDR3 is TGTGCCAGCTCACCACGGTCTCGACAGTCTGACTCTGGAAACACCATATATTTT.

In this sample, this clone turned up a few times. The rearrangement uses TRBV19 and TRBJ1-2; 7 bases fit TRBD1. The CDR3 length is 16 residues. Germline CDR1 LNHDA, CDR2 SQIVND (reference sequence). The junction had 14 bases not matched to a gene; V was cut back by 6 bases and J by 4 bases. The CDR3 DNA reads TGTGCCAGTAGCGCGGGGAGGGGACAGAGTCTCTATGGCTACACCTTC. Amino acids: CASSAGRGQSLYGYTF.

The rearrangement joins TRBV3-1 (or the pseudogene TRBV3-2) to TRBJ2-7; 11 positions match TRBD2. The CDR3 has 16 residues. V was clipped by 5 bases and J by 3 bases; unmatched bases: 9. Germline V gene lookup returns CDR1 LGHDT and CDR2 YNNKEL (reference sequence). CDR3 sequence: CASSSELTSGSYEQYF. CDR3 coding DNA: TGTGCCAGCAGCTCCGAGCTCACTAGCGGGAGCTACGAGCAGTACTTC.

V usage is TRBV5-6 and J usage is TRBJ2-1, with 9 nucleotides matching TRBD1. J gave up 4 bases and V 4 bases, and 6 bases lay outside the gene matches. Germline CDR1 is SGHDT and CDR2 is YYEEEE. The CDR3 runs to 15 residues. CDR3: CASSPGTGSYNEQFF. CDR3 sequence (DNA): TGTGCCAGCAGCCCTGGGACAGGGTCTTACAATGAGCAGTTCTTC.

V gene TRBV30 combines with J gene TRBJ2-5; D call uncertain. Trimming removed 5 bases from V and 4 bases from J, with 11 bases in between. The CDR3 runs 12 residues. Germline CDR1 is GTSNPN and CDR2 is SVGIG (reference sequence). The CDR3 protein is CAWGTIRETQYF. CDR3 bases: TGTGCCTGGGGCACAATACGAGAGACCCAGTACTTC.

This chain uses TRBV30 with TRBJ2-5; TRBD2 aligns across 12 bases. V lost 4 bases to trimming and J lost 2 bases; unmatched junction nucleotides: 14. The V gene's germline CDR1 is GTSNPN and CDR2 SVGIG (reference sequence). CDR3 size: 18 residues. Here the CDR3 DNA reads TGTGCCTGGACTAGCGGGAGGGCCGAGCCTAGCCGTCAAGAGACCCAGTACTTC. Amino acids: CAWTSGRAEPSRQETQYF.

This clone is a singleton in its sample. The rearrangement uses TRBV6-5 and TRBJ1-2, with 7 bases lining up with TRBD1. The CDR3 is 14 residues long. V lost 4 bases, J lost 4 bases, and 6 bases stayed unmatched. Looked up from germline, CDR1 is MNHEY and CDR2 is SVGAGI. The CDR3 sequence is CASSSGTEIYGYTF. The CDR3 region has the DNA TGTGCCAGCAGTTCCGGGACAGAAATCTATGGCTACACCTTC.

V gene TRBV5-6 combines with J gene TRBJ2-7; no clear D. This CDR3 is 13 amino acids long. V was clipped by 0 bases and J by 2 bases, with 6 bases between them. From germline, CDR1 is SGHDT and CDR2 YYEEEE. The chain's CDR3 is CASSLVAAYEQYF. CDR3 nucleotide sequence: TGTGCCAGCAGCTTGGTGGCAGCCTACGAGCAGTACTTC.

Concerning this clone itself: At one boundary the junction diverges from the germline segment, which might be a read error. The CDR3 region has the DNA TGTGCCAGCAGGTTAGACATCTACGAGCAGTACTTC. It is translated as CASRLDIYEQYF. This sequence joins TRBV7-2 and TRBJ2-7; D ambiguous. The CDR3 runs to 12 residues. Germline assignment: CDR1 SGHTA and CDR2 FQGNSA.

There are many counts of this clone. The gene calls are TRBV19 and TRBJ2-5; D is possibly TRBD1 or TRBD2 (5 bases each). CDR1 and CDR2 from the germline V gene are LNHDA and SQIVND (reference sequence). V was trimmed by 5 bases and J by 4 bases, leaving 11 bases between them. The CDR3 has 13 amino acids. The CDR3 nucleotides read TGTGCCAGTAGTGGGGGATTTGGAGAGACCCAGTACTTC. Its protein is CASSGGFGETQYF.

This chain connects TRBV9 to TRBJ2-5; either TRBD1 or TRBD2 may supply D (5 bases each). This CDR3 contains 14 residues. CDR1 is SGDLS and CDR2 is YYNGEE in the germline V gene. V lost 3 bases to trimming and J lost 1 base, with 10 bases between them. In DNA, the CDR3 is TGTGCCAGCAGCGGAGGGGCCACCCAAGAGACCCAGTACTTC. Translating it yields CASSGGATQETQYF.

The chain recombines TRBV20-1 with TRBJ2-7, with 12 positions matching TRBD2. This CDR3 is built from 16 residues. J was trimmed by 3 bases and V by 3 bases; bases with no gene match: 9. Germline V gene data show CDR1 as DFQATT and CDR2 as SNEGSKA (reference sequence). The CDR3 spells CSASLASGRADYEQYF. The CDR3 DNA reads as TGCAGTGCTAGTTTGGCTAGCGGGAGGGCCGACTACGAGCAGTACTTC.

J is TRBJ1-6 and V is TRBV30; TRBD1 agrees at 10 bases. V was clipped by 0 bases and J by 5 bases; unmatched bases: 7. Germline CDR1 is GTSNPN and CDR2 is SVGIG (reference sequence). This CDR3 has 17 amino acids. The CDR3 DNA follows: TGTGCCTGGAGTGTCCAAGTAGGACAGGGGGATAATTCACCCCTCCACTTT. It codes for CAWSVQVGQGDNSPLHF.

The rearrangement joins TRBV12-5 to TRBJ2-1; 7 positions agree with TRBD2. The CDR3 extends over 15 amino acids. Germline CDR1 and CDR2: LGHNT and FRNRAP. CDR3 DNA: TGTGCCAGTTGTAGCGGGTTACCCCGGTGCAATGAGCAGTTCTTC. Amino acids: CASCSGLPRCNEQFF.

V usage is TRBV7-9 and J usage is TRBJ1-2, with D perhaps matching TRBD1 (5 bases). CDR3 length equals 16 residues. Germline loops: CDR1 SEHNR, CDR2 FQNEAQ (reference sequence). V was trimmed by 5 bases and J by 4 bases, leaving 20 bases between them. In DNA, the CDR3 is TGTGCCAGCAGCCCAAGGGCCGGGGACGAGACCTATGGCTACACCTTC. Translated, it gives CASSPRAGDETYGYTF.